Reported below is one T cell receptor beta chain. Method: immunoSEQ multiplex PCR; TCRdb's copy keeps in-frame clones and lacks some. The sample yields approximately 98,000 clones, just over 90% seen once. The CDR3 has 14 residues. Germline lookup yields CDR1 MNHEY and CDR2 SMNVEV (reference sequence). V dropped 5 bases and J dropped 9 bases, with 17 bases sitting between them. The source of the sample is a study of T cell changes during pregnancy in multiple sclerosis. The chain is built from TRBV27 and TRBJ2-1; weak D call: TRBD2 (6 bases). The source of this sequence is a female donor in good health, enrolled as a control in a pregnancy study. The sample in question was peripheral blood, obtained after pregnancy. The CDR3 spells CASSTSSTWGEQFF. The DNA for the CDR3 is TGTGCCAGCAGTACTAGCTCCACTTGGGGTGAGCAGTTCTTC.